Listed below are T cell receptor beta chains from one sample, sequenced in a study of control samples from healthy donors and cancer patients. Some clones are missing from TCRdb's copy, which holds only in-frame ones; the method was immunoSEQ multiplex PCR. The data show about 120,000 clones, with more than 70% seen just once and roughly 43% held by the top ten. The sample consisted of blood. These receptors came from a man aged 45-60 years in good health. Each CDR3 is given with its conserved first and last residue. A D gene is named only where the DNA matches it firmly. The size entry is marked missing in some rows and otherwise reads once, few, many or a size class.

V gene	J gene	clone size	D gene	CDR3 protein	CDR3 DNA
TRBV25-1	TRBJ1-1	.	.	CASSGTKKAFF	TGTGCCAGCAGTGGCACGAAGAAAGCTTTCTTT
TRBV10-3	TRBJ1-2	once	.	CANSGTDYGYTF	TGTGCCAACTCCGGGACGGACTATGGCTACACCTTC
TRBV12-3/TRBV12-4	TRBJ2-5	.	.	CASSLFGTQYF	TGTGCCAGCAGCTTGTTCGGGACCCAGTACTTC
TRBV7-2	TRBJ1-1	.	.	CASSLFGGGSTEAFF	TGTGCCAGCAGCTTATTCGGTGGGGGGAGCACTGAAGCTTTCTTT
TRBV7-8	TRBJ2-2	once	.	CATKDYPQTGELFF	TGTGCCACCAAGGACTACCCACAAACCGGGGAGCTGTTTTTT
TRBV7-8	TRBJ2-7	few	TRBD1	CASSRTGGFYEQYF	TGTGCCAGCAGCAGGACAGGGGGCTTCTACGAGCAGTACTTC
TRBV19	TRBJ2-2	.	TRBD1	CASSKGQGTNTGELFF	TGTGCCAGTAGTAAGGGACAGGGGACGAACACCGGGGAGCTGTTTTTT
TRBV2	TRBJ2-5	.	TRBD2	CASSEAPSGGQTQYF	TGTGCCAGCAGTGAAGCGCCTAGCGGTGGACAGACCCAGTACTTC
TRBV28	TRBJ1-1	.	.	CASTSPGGGSTEAFF	TGTGCCAGCACCTCCCCAGGAGGGGGGAGCACTGAAGCTTTCTTT
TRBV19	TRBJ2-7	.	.	CASSTDETYEQYF	TGTGCCAGTAGTACGGACGAAACCTACGAGCAGTACTTC
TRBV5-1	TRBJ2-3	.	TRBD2	CASSLDLTSGTSDTQYF	TGCGCCAGCAGCTTGGACTTGACTAGCGGGACCTCAGATACGCAGTATTTT
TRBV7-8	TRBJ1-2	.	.	CASSLGAGGGNYGYTF	TGTGCCAGCAGCTTGGGGGCGGGGGGCGGTAACTATGGCTACACCTTC
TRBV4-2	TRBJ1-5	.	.	CASSQEQVSPQPQHF	TGTGCCAGCAGCCAAGAACAAGTGAGTCCCCAGCCCCAGCATTTT
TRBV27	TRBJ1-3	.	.	CASSLAGYGNTIYF	TGTGCCAGCAGTTTAGCGGGTTATGGAAACACCATATATTTT
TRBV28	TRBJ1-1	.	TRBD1	CASSTSDRANTEAFF	TGTGCCAGCAGTACCTCGGACAGGGCGAACACTGAAGCTTTCTTT
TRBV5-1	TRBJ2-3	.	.	CASTAGAPVSTDTQYF	TGCGCCAGCACCGCGGGGGCCCCTGTTAGCACAGATACGCAGTATTTT
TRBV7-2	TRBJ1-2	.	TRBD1	CASSPTGSGYTF	TGTGCCAGCAGCCCGACAGGGTCTGGCTACACCTTC
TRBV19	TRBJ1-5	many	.	CASASQGLRNQPQHF	TGTGCCAGTGCTTCACAGGGTCTGAGGAATCAGCCCCAGCATTTT
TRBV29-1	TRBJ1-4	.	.	CSVGQQGVEKLFF	TGCAGCGTTGGGCAACAGGGAGTTGAAAAACTGTTTTTT
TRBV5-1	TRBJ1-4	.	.	CASSPGRENEKLFF	TGCGCCAGCAGCCCCGGACGGGAGAATGAAAAACTGTTTTTT
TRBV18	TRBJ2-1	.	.	CASSRDLTGYNEQFF	TGTGCCAGCTCCCGTGATTTGACAGGATACAATGAGCAGTTCTTC
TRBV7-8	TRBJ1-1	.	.	CASSSWRGIQGITEAFF	TGTGCCAGCAGCTCCTGGAGAGGAATACAGGGAATCACTGAAGCTTTCTTT
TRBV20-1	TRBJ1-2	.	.	CSASENYNYGYTF	TGCAGTGCTAGTGAAAACTATAACTATGGCTACACCTTC
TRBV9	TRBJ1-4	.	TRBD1	CASSHRTGGVEKLFF	TGTGCCAGCAGCCACCGGACAGGGGGCGTGGAAAAACTGTTTTTT
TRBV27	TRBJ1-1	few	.	CASSSDRITEAFF	TGTGCCAGCAGTTCCGACAGAATTACTGAAGCTTTCTTT
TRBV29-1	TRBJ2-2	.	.	CSARGTGELFF	TGCAGCGCCAGAGGGACCGGGGAGCTGTTTTTT
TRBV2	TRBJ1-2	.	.	CASSERNGYTF	TGTGCCAGCAGTGAAAGAAATGGCTACACCTTC
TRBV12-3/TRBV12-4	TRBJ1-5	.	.	CASSGEGNQPQHF	TGTGCCAGCAGTGGGGAGGGCAATCAGCCCCAGCATTTT
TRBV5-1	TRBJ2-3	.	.	CASSFTQRTDTQYF	TGCGCCAGCAGCTTCACCCAGAGGACAGATACGCAGTATTTT
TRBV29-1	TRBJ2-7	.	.	CSGGRDYEQYF	TGCAGCGGGGGACGGGACTACGAGCAGTACTTC
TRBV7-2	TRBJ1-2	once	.	CASSLTPPGLNLNYGYTF	TGTGCCAGCAGCTTAACGCCCCCCGGGCTCAACCTGAACTATGGCTACACCTTC
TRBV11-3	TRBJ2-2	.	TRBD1	CASSSRTGNTGELFF	TGTGCCAGCAGCTCACGGACAGGGAACACCGGGGAGCTGTTTTTT
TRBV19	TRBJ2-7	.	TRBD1	CASSIVGQGVHEQYF	TGTGCCAGTAGTATAGTAGGACAGGGCGTCCACGAGCAGTACTTC
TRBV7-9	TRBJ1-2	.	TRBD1	CASSLGGTGEANYGYTF	TGTGCCAGCAGCTTAGGGGGGACAGGGGAAGCTAACTATGGCTACACCTTC
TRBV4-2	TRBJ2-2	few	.	CASSQVDGATGELFF	TGTGCCAGCAGCCAAGTGGACGGGGCTACCGGGGAGCTGTTTTTT
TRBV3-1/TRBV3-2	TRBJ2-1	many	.	CASSQELGKTGRRSPNEQFF	TGTGCCAGCAGCCAAGAGTTAGGGAAGACGGGTCGTAGATCGCCCAATGAGCAGTTCTTC
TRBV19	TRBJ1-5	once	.	CASSHMGPEISNQPQHF	TGTGCCAGTAGCCACATGGGACCAGAGATTAGCAATCAGCCCCAGCATTTT
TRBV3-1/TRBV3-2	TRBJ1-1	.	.	CASSQEGGLTEAFF	TGTGCCAGCAGCCAAGAAGGGGGGCTAACTGAAGCTTTCTTT
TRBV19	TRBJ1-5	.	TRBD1	CASSPDRAYSNQPQHF	TGTGCCAGTAGCCCAGACAGGGCCTATAGCAATCAGCCCCAGCATTTT
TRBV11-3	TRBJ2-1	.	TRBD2	CASSPARTSDEQFF	TGTGCCAGCAGCCCGGCCCGGACTAGCGATGAGCAGTTCTTC
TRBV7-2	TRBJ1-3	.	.	CASSWDNSGNTIYF	TGTGCCAGCAGCTGGGACAACTCTGGAAACACCATATATTTT
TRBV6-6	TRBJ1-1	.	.	CASSYGVPNTEAFF	TGTGCCAGCAGTTACGGGGTTCCCAACACTGAAGCTTTCTTT
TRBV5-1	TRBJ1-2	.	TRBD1	CASSYGQGAGGYTF	TGCGCCAGCAGCTATGGACAGGGGGCTGGTGGCTACACCTTC
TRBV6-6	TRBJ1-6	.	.	CASGRGASSYNSPLHF	TGTGCCAGCGGACGGGGGGCCAGCTCCTATAATTCACCCCTCCACTTT
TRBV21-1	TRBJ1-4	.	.	CASSPRQGRNEKLFF	TGTGCCAGCAGCCCGCGACAGGGGAGGAATGAAAAACTGTTTTTT
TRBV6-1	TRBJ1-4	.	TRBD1	CASSEVGQGNEKLFF	TGTGCCAGCAGTGAGGTGGGACAGGGGAATGAAAAACTGTTTTTT
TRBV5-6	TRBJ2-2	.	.	CASSSKDGTGELFF	TGTGCCAGCAGCTCGAAGGACGGCACCGGGGAGCTGTTTTTT
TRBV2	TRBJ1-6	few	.	CASSATHYNSPLHF	TGTGCCAGCAGTGCTACTCACTATAATTCACCCCTCCACTTT
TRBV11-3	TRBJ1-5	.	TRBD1	CAGTGGNQPQHF	TGTGCTGGGACAGGGGGCAATCAGCCCCAGCATTTT
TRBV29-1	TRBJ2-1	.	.	CSRAGRNNEQFF	TGCAGCAGGGCGGGTCGAAACAATGAGCAGTTCTTC
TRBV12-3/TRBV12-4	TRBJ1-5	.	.	CASSFSGNQPQHF	TGTGCCAGCAGTTTTTCCGGGAATCAGCCCCAGCATTTT
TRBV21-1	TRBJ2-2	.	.	CASSKFQPDGIAGELFF	TGTGCCAGCAGCAAATTTCAGCCAGATGGGATCGCCGGGGAGCTGTTTTTT
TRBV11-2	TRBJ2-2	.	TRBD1	CASSLGSRGPGELFF	TGTGCCAGCAGCTTGGGGAGCAGGGGGCCCGGGGAGCTGTTTTTT
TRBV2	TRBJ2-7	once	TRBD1	CAGGQGRGEQYF	TGTGCCGGAGGACAGGGAAGGGGGGAGCAGTACTTC
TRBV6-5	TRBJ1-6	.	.	CASSKGPNSPLHF	TGTGCCAGCAGCAAAGGGCCCAATTCACCCCTCCACTTT
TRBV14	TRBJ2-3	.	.	CASSRLRNGTSTDTQYF	TGTGCCAGCAGCCGCCTAAGGAACGGGACTAGCACAGATACGCAGTATTTT
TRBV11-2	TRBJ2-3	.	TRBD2	CASSFWTSLPSTDTQYF	TGTGCCAGCAGCTTCTGGACTAGCCTCCCTAGCACAGATACGCAGTATTTT
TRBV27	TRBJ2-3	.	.	CASSFAGRRRDTQYF	TGTGCCAGCAGTTTCGCGGGGCGCCGAAGAGATACGCAGTATTTT
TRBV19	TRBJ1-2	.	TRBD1	CASSPRQGRSRGYTF	TGTGCCAGTAGTCCCCGACAGGGGAGAAGTCGTGGCTACACCTTC
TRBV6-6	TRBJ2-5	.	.	CASIGGPYQETQYF	TGTGCCAGCATTGGGGGGCCGTACCAAGAGACCCAGTACTTC